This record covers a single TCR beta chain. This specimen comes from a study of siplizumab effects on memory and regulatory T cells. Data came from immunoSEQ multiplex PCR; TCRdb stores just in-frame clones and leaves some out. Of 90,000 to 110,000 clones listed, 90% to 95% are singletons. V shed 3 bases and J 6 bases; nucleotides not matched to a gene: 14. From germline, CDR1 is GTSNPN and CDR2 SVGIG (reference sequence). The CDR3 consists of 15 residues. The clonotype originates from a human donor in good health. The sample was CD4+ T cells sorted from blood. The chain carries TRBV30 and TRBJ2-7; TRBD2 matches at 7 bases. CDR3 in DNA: TGTGCCTGGAGCATAACCCCTGGGGGGGGGAGCGAGCAGTACTTC. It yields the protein CAWSITPGGGSEQYF.